This T cell receptor beta chain was observed in a study of regulatory T cells in long-lasting Graves disease. Regarding the study as a whole: Persistent disease preferred TRBV28, TRBJ1-2 and TRBJ2-5; new disease, TRBV20-1 and TRBJ2-1.

Per germline, CDR1 MDHEN and CDR2 SYDVKM. CDR3 length equals 13 residues. Turning to this clonotype: What it recognizes is unknown. This clone may be a read error of a much larger clone one base away.

Time point noted: newly diagnosed GD, antithyroid drugs for less than 3 months. The TCR library used RNA extracted from PBMCs. Through Arm-PCR of CDR3 regions and iRepertoire HTBI primers, TCR beta libraries were built. As originally analysed: Samples collectively showed 62 TRBV and more than 12 TRBJ segments. TCRdb reanalysed the multiplex PCR reads using MiXCR and keeps one entry per CDR3 protein. TCRdb's processing, not the authors', yielded these V and J calls. The sample carries 440,000 or so distinct CDR3 sequences, about 15% recorded once. Separately, the same data were catalogued under a study of T cells in Graves' hyperthyroidism and ophthalmopathy. Per that study: Diagnostic decisions used clinical symptoms, serum thyroxine and TRAb, thyroid ultrasound and orbital computed tomography. Stable hyperthyroidism was told apart from ophthalmopathy by a model built on 13 V-J features.

The sequencing here drew on peripheral blood mononuclear cells (PBMCs), taken at new diagnosis, from a patient treated with antithyroid drugs. J is TRBJ2-7 and V is TRBV28; 9 bases match TRBD1. The clonotype comes from a woman under 40 with Graves disease. CDR3 amino acids: CASRGQGDYGQYF. The DNA of the CDR3 is TGTGCCAGCAGGGGACAGGGTGACTACGGGCAGTACTTC.